The present T cell receptor (beta chain) was sequenced within a study of regulatory T cells in long-lasting Graves disease. Study-level points and caveats: Preferential use of TRBV28, TRBJ1-2 and TRBJ2-5 was seen in persistent disease.

Arm-PCR with iRepertoire HTBI primers amplified the CDR3 regions for these TCR beta libraries. TCRdb fed the multiplex PCR reads into MiXCR, producing one record per CDR3 protein. The sample records around 460,000 distinct CDR3 sequences, approximately 23% being singletons. Per germline, CDR1 SGDLS and CDR2 YYNGEE. Trimming stripped 0 bases from V and 2 bases from J, with 11 bases between. The CDR3 contains 15 residues. Time point noted: persistent/refractory GD, antithyroid drugs over 5 years with positive TRAb. Researchers made the TCR library from RNA that was extracted from PBMCs. Staff drew about 8.9 milliliters of peripheral blood into EDTA tubes. In its sample, this clonotype was seen a few times. Antigen unknown.

Sample: peripheral blood mononuclear cells (PBMCs), taken when the disease was refractory, from a patient treated with antithyroid drugs. The chain recombines TRBV9 with TRBJ2-5, with D unresolved. This TCR derives from a female donor with Graves disease. The CDR3 DNA sequence: TGTGCCAGCAGCGTAGACGGATTGGGGCAAGAGACCCAGTACTTC. As protein: CASSVDGLGQETQYF.